These 27 T cell receptor beta chains were sequenced from one sample in a study of response to subunit inactivated influenza vaccine. TCRdb reprocessed the RT-PCR reads with MiXCR, giving one entry per CDR3 protein. The sample carries about 500,000 distinct CDR3 sequences, about 7.2% recorded once. This material consisted of PBMCs from blood, taken less than 30 months after vaccination. The receptors stem from a man between 50 and 75 years old who received an inactivated influenza vaccine.

This clonotype was recorded a few times. The V and J genes are TRBV4-2 and TRBJ2-1; 13 bases match TRBD2. CDR1 and CDR2 from the germline V gene are LGHNA and YNFKEQ. The CDR3 sequence is 16 residues long. V shed 3 bases and J 4 bases; nucleotides not matched to a gene: 3. The chain's CDR3 is CASSQQLAGGYNEQFF. The CDR3 DNA is TGTGCCAGCAGCCAGCAACTAGCGGGAGGGTACAATGAGCAGTTCTTC.

The chain joins TRBV27 to TRBJ1-6, with TRBD1 matching over 10 bases. The CDR3 runs 14 residues. After removal of 6 bases from V and 7 bases from J, the junction contained 3 bases not matched to a gene. Germline V gene lookup returns CDR1 MNHEY and CDR2 SMNVEV (reference sequence). The DNA for the CDR3 is TGTGCCAGCAGCCGGGGACAGGGGAATTCACCCCTCCACTTT. Its protein is CASSRGQGNSPLHF.

This clonotype was picked up a small number of times. The chain employs TRBV12-3 or TRBV12-4 and TRBJ2-4; 8 bases map to TRBD1. J was trimmed by 6 bases and V by 5 bases; bases with no gene match: 6. The CDR3 covers 14 residues. The chain's CDR3 is CASSHGQGVNIQYF. The DNA of the CDR3 is TGTGCCAGCAGTCACGGACAGGGAGTAAACATTCAGTACTTC.

This clonotype was seen a handful of times. V usage is TRBV11-2 and J usage is TRBJ2-1, with D unclear. The CDR3 has 13 residues. In germline, CDR1 is SGHAT, CDR2 FQNNGV. The V gene lost 6 bases and the J gene lost 7 bases, with 13 bases spanning the gap. The CDR3 region has the DNA TGTGCCAGCAGTCCCCCCGTGCCTAATGAGCAGTTCTTC. Residues: CASSPPVPNEQFF.

V and J are TRBV5-1 and TRBJ2-1, with a weak D call TRBD2 (5 bases). The germline gives CDR1 SGHRS, CDR2 YFSETQ. V was clipped by 7 bases and J by 9 bases, with 17 bases between them. CDR3 length: 13 residues. In DNA form, the CDR3 reads TGCGCCAGCCGAGGGTCGGCGGACTTTGAGCAGTTCTTC. Translated: CASRGSADFEQFF. Using reference TRBV5-1 and TRBJ2-1 for the parts outside the CDR3, the full variable domain is KAGVTQTPRYLIKTRGQQVTLSCSPISGHRSVSWYQQTPGQGLQFLFEYFSETQRNKGNFPGRFSGRQFSNSRSEMNVSTLELGDSALYLCASRGSADFEQFFGPGTRLTVL.

The chain couples TRBV4-1 to TRBJ2-3, with TRBD2 matching 10 bases. J lost 5 bases, V lost 2 bases, and 4 bases had no gene match. There are 15 residues in the CDR3. The germline V gene has CDR1 MGHRA and CDR2 YSYEKL. CDR3 in amino acids: CASSQTGLALDTQYF. CDR3 in DNA: TGCGCCAGCAGCCAAACGGGACTAGCGCTAGATACGCAGTATTTT.

This sequence joins TRBV29-1 and TRBJ2-7; 7 positions match TRBD2. V trimming: 6 bases; J trimming: 0 bases; junction bases outside the gene matches: 8. Per germline, CDR1 SQVTM and CDR2 ANQGSEA. There are 14 residues in the CDR3. The DNA for the CDR3 is TGCAGCGTAAACGGGAGGATGGGCTCCTACGAGCAGTACTTC. Its translation: CSVNGRMGSYEQYF.

This clonotype was seen a few times. The CDR3 here is CATSGQDKDEQFF. The DNA of the CDR3 is TGTGCCACCTCGGGACAGGATAAAGATGAGCAGTTCTTC. The rearrangement uses TRBV10-3 and TRBJ2-1, with TRBD1 identical over 8 bases. Germline loops: CDR1 ENHRY, CDR2 SYGVKD. The CDR3 covers 13 residues. V lost 10 bases to trimming and J lost 8 bases; unmatched junction nucleotides: 10.

Only a few counts were recorded for this clonotype. The rearrangement uses TRBV6-1 and TRBJ1-2; D is uncertain. Trimming removed 5 bases at V and 7 bases at J, with 14 bases between. In germline, CDR1 is MNHNS, CDR2 SASEGT. The CDR3 has 13 residues. The CDR3 DNA reads as TGTGCCAGCAGTATGGACCGGGGTGGTGGCTACACCTTC. This codes for CASSMDRGGGYTF.

This chain uses TRBV20-1 with TRBJ1-5; D is perhaps TRBD1 (6 bases). In germline, CDR1 is DFQATT, CDR2 SNEGSKA (reference sequence). Trimming removed 6 bases at V and 0 bases at J, with 18 bases between. The CDR3 covers 16 residues. The CDR3 spells CSATPYGQYSNQPQHF. CDR3 DNA: TGCAGTGCCACCCCGTACGGACAGTATAGCAATCAGCCCCAGCATTTT.

The J gene is TRBJ2-7, the V gene TRBV20-1; possible D gene TRBD2, 6 bases. CDR3 length: 14 amino acids. CDR1 and CDR2 (germline): DFQATT, SNEGSKA (reference sequence). The V end was cut by 8 bases, the J end by 3 bases, with 20 bases between. DNA of the CDR3: TGCAGTACCACCGCGAGGAATAGCGGCTACGAGCAGTACTTC. Translated: CSTTARNSGYEQYF.

The chain is built from TRBV4-3 and TRBJ2-1; D is unclear. CDR1 and CDR2 from the germline V gene are LGHNA and YSLEER. With 4 bases removed from V and 6 bases from J, the gap between germline ends came to 16 bases. The CDR3 spans 15 residues. The CDR3 bases are TGCGCCAGCAGCCCGGTCGGTGGGGTTAGCAATGAGCAGTTCTTC. It yields the protein CASSPVGGVSNEQFF.

The chain carries TRBV6-2 or TRBV6-3 and TRBJ2-7, with 9 bases aligning to TRBD1. CDR1 and CDR2 from the germline V gene are MNHEY and SVGEGT. V was clipped by 5 bases and J by 5 bases; unmatched bases: 10. There are 15 residues in the CDR3. In nucleotides, the CDR3 is TGTGCCAGCAGTGACGGACAGGGGAATCACCACGAGCAGTACTTC. It codes for CASSDGQGNHHEQYF.

V usage is TRBV28 and J usage is TRBJ1-3; D remains unclear. V lost 6 bases and J lost 0, with 9 bases in between. The CDR3 runs 14 residues. The germline gives CDR1 MDHEN, CDR2 SYDVKM. CDR3 in amino acids: CASRDVDSGNTIYF. The CDR3 DNA follows: TGTGCCAGCAGGGACGTAGACTCTGGAAACACCATATATTTT.

The chain joins TRBV6-1 to TRBJ1-5; maybe TRBD1 (5 bases). Per the germline V gene, CDR1 is MNHNS and CDR2 is SASEGT. V was clipped by 7 bases and J by 4 bases, with 14 bases between them. The CDR3 runs 14 residues. The CDR3 region has the DNA TGTGCCAGCAACCTTCTCGGGGGGAATCAGCCCCAGCATTTT. This codes for CASNLLGGNQPQHF.

This clonotype came up a few times. The chain combines TRBV6-2 or TRBV6-3 with TRBJ2-1, with 7 bases aligning to TRBD2. CDR1 is MNHEY, CDR2 SVGEGT, per germline. Trimming cost V 5 bases and J 5 bases; bases outside gene matches: 3. The CDR3 is 13 residues long. The CDR3 is CASSRLANNEQFF. The CDR3 DNA reads TGTGCCAGCAGTCGACTAGCAAACAATGAGCAGTTCTTC.

This rearrangement joins TRBV2 to TRBJ2-5; 8 bases are shared with TRBD2. Germline V gene lookup returns CDR1 SNHLY and CDR2 FYNNEI. V dropped 2 bases and J dropped 5; count of bases not matched to a gene: 7. CDR3 length equals 15 residues. The CDR3 nucleotides read TGTGCCAGCAGTGAATCAGGGACTAGAGGGGAGACCCAGTACTTC. The encoded protein is CASSESGTRGETQYF.

This clonotype was recorded at least ten times. The chain recombines TRBV3-1 with TRBJ2-2, with 11 bases aligning to TRBD2. V was clipped by 6 bases and J by 5 bases; unmatched bases: 5. Per the germline V gene, CDR1 is LGHDT and CDR2 is YNNKEL (reference sequence). CDR3 length: 15 residues. CDR3 DNA: TGTGCCAGCAGTCAACTAGCGGGAGCGACCGGGGAGCTGTTTTTT. Its protein is CASSQLAGATGELFF.

The rearrangement uses TRBV3-1 and TRBJ2-5, with 8 bases lining up with TRBD1. CDR3 size: 16 residues. Trimming removed 3 bases from V and 2 bases from J; junction bases left unmatched: 8. Germline CDR1 LGHDT, CDR2 YNNKEL (reference sequence). DNA for the CDR3: TGTGCCAGCAGCCACGCAGCCCGGGACAGGCAAGAGACCCAGTACTTC. Encoded protein: CASSHAARDRQETQYF.

This clonotype was picked up a small number of times. Likely a read error: the CDR3 ends without its conserved phenylalanine or tryptophan. Because the CDR3's place on the DNA is in doubt, the DNA is left out and the CDR3 is given as listed by TCRdb. The rearrangement joins TRBV28 to TRBJ1-2; the D call in the table, TRBD1, was not verified against the DNA. The length of the CDR3 is 13 amino acids, counting both ends. The germline gives CDR1 MDHEN, CDR2 SYDVKM. The chain's CDR3 is CASSFRTGHPAWV.

This clonotype was found many times. The genes are TRBV7-2 and TRBJ2-3; D may be TRBD2 (6 bases). The CDR3 is 14 amino acids. Trimming removed 6 bases at V and 0 bases at J, with 10 bases between. Germline V lookup: CDR1 SGHTA, CDR2 FQGNSA. The CDR3 is CASSGLISTDTQYF. The CDR3 nucleotides are TGTGCCAGCAGTGGACTAATTAGCACAGATACGCAGTATTTT.

The rearrangement links TRBV15 to TRBJ2-3, with no clear D. Trimming shortened V by 0 bases and J by 5 bases, and 9 bases separated the two germline ends. Germline V gene sequence: CDR1 LNHNV, CDR2 YYDKDF (reference sequence). CDR3 size: 14 residues. The CDR3 spells CATSRDPFGDTQYF. CDR3 sequence (DNA): TGTGCCACCAGCAGAGACCCTTTCGGAGATACGCAGTATTTT.

This clonotype has at least ten counts. The chain is built from TRBV6-5 and TRBJ2-5; D is undetermined. This CDR3 spans 13 amino acids. The germline gives CDR1 MNHEY, CDR2 SVGAGI. Trimming took 10 bases from V and 3 from J, leaving 15 bases between them. The CDR3 DNA reads TGTGCCACACGGTACTGGCGCGAAGAGACCCAGTACTTC. The encoded protein is CATRYWREETQYF.

The chain links TRBV29-1 to TRBJ2-7, with TRBD2 identical over 8 bases. V lost 4 bases and J lost 0; bases outside the gene matches: 2. Per the germline V gene, CDR1 is SQVTM and CDR2 is ANQGSEA. The CDR3 consists of 13 residues. This CDR3 is CSVGSGSSYEQYF. CDR3 in DNA: TGCAGCGTTGGAAGCGGGAGCTCCTACGAGCAGTACTTC.

This clonotype was seen at least ten times. J is TRBJ2-7 and V is TRBV13; D is possibly TRBD2 (5 bases). V lost 3 bases and J 4 bases, leaving 13 bases between the germline ends. The CDR3 spans 14 residues. Germline CDR1 PRHDT, CDR2 FYEKMQ (reference sequence). As DNA, the CDR3 is TGTGCCAGCAGCTTCGGGCCCCGAGGGTACGAGCAGTACTTC. Its protein is CASSFGPRGYEQYF.

This chain uses TRBV7-9 with TRBJ1-1; unclear D gene. Germline-derived CDR1 and CDR2 are SEHNR and FQNEAQ (reference sequence). This CDR3 spans 14 amino acids. Between the trimmed V and J ends, which lost 6 bases and 5 bases, there was a span of 16 bases. In nucleotides, the CDR3 is TGTGCCAGCAGACACGACACGGAGAGAACTGAAGCTTTCTTT. It is translated as CASRHDTERTEAFF.

In its sample, this clonotype was seen a few times. The V call is TRBV6-1, the J call TRBJ2-6, with 9 bases aligning to TRBD1. The germline CDR1 and CDR2 sequences are MNHNS and SASEGT. The CDR3 is made up of 16 amino acids. After removal of 11 bases from V and 1 base from J, the junction contained 9 bases not matched to a gene. In DNA form, the CDR3 reads TGTGCCTCCATGGACAGGGGCAATTCTGGGGCCAACGTCCTGACTTTC. Amino acid sequence: CASMDRGNSGANVLTF.